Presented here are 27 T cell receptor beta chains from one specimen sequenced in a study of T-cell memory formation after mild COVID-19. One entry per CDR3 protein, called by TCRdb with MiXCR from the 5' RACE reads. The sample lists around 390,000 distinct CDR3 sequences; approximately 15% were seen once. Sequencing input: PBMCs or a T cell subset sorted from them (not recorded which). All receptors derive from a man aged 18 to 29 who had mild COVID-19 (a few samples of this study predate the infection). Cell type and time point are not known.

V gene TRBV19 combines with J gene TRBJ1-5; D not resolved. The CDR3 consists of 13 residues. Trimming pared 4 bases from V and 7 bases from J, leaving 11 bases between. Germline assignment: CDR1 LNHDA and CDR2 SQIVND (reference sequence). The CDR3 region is CASSNGFGQPQHF. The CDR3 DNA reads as TGTGCCAGTAGTAATGGATTTGGGCAGCCCCAGCATTTT. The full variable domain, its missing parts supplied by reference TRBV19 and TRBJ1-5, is DGGITQSPKYLFRKEGQNVTLSCEQNLNHDAMYWYRQDPGQGLRLIYYSQIVNDFQKGDIAEGYSVSREKKESFPLTVTSAQKNPTAFYLCASSNGFGQPQHFGDGTRLSIL.

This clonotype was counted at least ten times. CDR3 nucleotide sequence: TGTGCCATCAGTGTGGGCCCCGATTTCGGGGTCGACGAGCAGTACGTC. This codes for CAISVGPDFGVDEQYV. The chain couples TRBV10-3 to TRBJ2-7; maybe TRBD2 (5 bases). The CDR3 sequence is 16 residues long. V shed 4 bases and J shed 5 bases, with 21 bases lying between them. The V gene's germline CDR1 is ENHRY and CDR2 SYGVKD.

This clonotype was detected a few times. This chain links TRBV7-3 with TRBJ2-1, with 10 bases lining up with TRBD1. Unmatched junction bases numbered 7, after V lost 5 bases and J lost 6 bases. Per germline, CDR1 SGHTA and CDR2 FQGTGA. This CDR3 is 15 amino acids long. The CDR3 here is CASSPGTGVGNEQFF. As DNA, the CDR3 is TGTGCCAGCAGCCCCGGGACAGGGGTTGGCAATGAGCAGTTCTTC.

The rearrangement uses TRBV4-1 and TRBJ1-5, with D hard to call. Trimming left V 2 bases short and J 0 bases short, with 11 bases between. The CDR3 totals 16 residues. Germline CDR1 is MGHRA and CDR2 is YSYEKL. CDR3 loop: CASSQSLAGSNQPQHF. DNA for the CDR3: TGCGCCAGCAGCCAATCCTTGGCGGGTAGCAATCAGCCCCAGCATTTT.

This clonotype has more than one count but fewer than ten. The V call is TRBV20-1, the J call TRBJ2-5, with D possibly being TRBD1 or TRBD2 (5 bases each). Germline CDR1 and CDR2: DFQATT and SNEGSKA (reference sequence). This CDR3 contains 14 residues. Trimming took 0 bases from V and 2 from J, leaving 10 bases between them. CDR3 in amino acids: CSARELEGQETQYF. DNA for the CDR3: TGCAGTGCTAGAGAACTTGAGGGGCAAGAGACCCAGTACTTC.

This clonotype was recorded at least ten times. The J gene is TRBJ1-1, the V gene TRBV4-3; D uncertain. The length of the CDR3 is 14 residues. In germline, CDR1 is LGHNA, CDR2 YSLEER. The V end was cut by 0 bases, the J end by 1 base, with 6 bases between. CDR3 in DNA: TGCGCCAGCAGCCAAGAAGCCGGGAACACTGAAGCTTTCTTT. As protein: CASSQEAGNTEAFF.

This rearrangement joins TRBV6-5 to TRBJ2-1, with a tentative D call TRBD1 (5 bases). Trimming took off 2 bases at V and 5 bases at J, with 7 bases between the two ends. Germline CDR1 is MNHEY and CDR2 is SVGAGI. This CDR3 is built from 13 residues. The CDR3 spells CASSYTGNNEQFF. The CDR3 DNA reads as TGTGCCAGCAGTTACACAGGCAACAATGAGCAGTTCTTC.

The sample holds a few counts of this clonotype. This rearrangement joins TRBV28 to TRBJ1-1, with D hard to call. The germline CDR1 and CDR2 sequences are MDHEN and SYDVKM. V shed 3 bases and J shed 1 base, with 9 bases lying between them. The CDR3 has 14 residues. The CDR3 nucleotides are TGTGCCAGCAGTTTTTGGTTTAAGAACACTGAAGCTTTCTTT. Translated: CASSFWFKNTEAFF. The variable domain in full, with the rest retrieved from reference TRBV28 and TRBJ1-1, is DVKVTQSSRYLVKRTGEKVFLECVQDMDHENMFWYRQDPGLGLRLIYFSYDVKMKEKGDIPEGYSVSREKKERFSLILESASTNQTSMYLCASSFWFKNTEAFFGQGTRLTVV.

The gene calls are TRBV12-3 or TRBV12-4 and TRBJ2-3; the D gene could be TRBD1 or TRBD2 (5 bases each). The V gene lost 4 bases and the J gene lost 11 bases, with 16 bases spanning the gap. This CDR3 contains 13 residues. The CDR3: CASSYRGAYEQYF. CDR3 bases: TGTGCCAGCAGTTATAGGGGAGCCTACGAGCAGTATTTT.

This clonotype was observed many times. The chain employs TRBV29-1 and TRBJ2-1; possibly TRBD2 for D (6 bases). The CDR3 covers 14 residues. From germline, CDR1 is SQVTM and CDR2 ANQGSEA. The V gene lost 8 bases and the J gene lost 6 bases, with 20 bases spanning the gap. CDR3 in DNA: TGCAGCTTCGGGGCGGCGGGGACGGGCAATGAGCAGTTCTTC. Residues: CSFGAAGTGNEQFF.

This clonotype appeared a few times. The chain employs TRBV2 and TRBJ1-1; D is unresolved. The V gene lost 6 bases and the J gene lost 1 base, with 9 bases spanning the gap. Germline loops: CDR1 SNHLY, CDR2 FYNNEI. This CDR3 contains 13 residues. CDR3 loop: CASSYTENTEAFF. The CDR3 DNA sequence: TGTGCCAGCAGCTATACCGAGAACACTGAAGCTTTCTTT.

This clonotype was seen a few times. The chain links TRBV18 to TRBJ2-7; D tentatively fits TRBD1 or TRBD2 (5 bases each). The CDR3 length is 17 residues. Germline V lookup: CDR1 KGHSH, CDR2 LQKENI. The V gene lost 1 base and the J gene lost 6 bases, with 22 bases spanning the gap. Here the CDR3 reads CASSPLLLVGPEGEQYF. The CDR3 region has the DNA TGTGCCAGCTCACCACTGTTATTAGTGGGACCCGAGGGCGAGCAGTACTTC.

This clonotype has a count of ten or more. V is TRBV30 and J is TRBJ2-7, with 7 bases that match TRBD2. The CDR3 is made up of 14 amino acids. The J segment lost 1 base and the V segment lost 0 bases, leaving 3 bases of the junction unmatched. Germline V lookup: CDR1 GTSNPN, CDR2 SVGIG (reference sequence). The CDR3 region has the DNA TGTGCCTGGAGTGTCTTAGCGGGTTCCTACGAGCAGTACTTC. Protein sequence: CAWSVLAGSYEQYF.

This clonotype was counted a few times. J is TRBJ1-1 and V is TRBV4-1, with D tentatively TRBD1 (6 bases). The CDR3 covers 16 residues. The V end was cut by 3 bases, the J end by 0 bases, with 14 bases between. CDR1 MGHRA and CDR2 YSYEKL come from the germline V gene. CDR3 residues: CASSQGSDSMNTEAFF. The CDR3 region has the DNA TGCGCCAGCAGCCAGGGCTCGGACAGCATGAACACTGAAGCTTTCTTT.

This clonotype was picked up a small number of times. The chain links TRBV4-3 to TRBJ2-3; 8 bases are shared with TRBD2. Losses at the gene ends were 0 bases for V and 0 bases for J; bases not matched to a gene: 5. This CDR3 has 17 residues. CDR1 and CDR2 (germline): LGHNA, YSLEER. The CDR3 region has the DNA TGCGCCAGCAGCCAAGATCGGATAGCGGGGAGCACAGATACGCAGTATTTT. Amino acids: CASSQDRIAGSTDTQYF.

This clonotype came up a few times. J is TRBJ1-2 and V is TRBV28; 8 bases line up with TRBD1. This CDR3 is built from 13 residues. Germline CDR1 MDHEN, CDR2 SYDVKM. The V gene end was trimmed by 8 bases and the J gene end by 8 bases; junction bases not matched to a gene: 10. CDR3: CASLPFRGQGYTF. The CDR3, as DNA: TGTGCCAGCCTCCCTTTCAGGGGGCAGGGCTACACCTTC.

The CDR3 spells CASSLRVGGVADTQYF. The CDR3 DNA sequence: TGTGCCAGCAGCTTGAGAGTCGGGGGGGTCGCAGATACGCAGTATTTT. This chain links TRBV7-2 with TRBJ2-3; TRBD2 matches 8 bases. The junction had 9 bases not matched to a gene; V was cut back by 3 bases and J by 4 bases. Per germline, CDR1 SGHTA and CDR2 FQGNSA. The CDR3 consists of 16 residues.

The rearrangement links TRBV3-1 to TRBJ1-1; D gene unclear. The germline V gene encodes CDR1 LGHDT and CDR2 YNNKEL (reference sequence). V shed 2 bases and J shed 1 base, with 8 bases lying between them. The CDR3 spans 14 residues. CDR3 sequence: CASSQLTGNTEAFF. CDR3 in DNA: TGTGCCAGCAGCCAACTGACTGGGAACACTGAAGCTTTCTTT. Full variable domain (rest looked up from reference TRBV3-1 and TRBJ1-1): DTAVSQTPKYLVTQMGNDKSIKCEQNLGHDTMYWYKQDSKKFLKIMFSYNNKELIINETVPNRFSPKSPDKAHLNLHINSLELGDSAVYFCASSQLTGNTEAFFGQGTRLTVV.

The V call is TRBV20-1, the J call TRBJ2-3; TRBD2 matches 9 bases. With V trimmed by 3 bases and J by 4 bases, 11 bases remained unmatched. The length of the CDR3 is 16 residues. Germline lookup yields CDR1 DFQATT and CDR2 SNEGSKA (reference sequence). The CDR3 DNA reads TGCAGTGCTAGCTTTCGCGGGGGGGACGTTTCAGATACGCAGTATTTT. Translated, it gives CSASFRGGDVSDTQYF.

This chain's CDR3 is CASSPEPTSGGTYEQYF. CDR3 DNA sequence: TGTGCCAGCAGCCCTGAACCTACTAGCGGGGGAACCTACGAGCAGTACTTC. The rearrangement links TRBV5-5 to TRBJ2-7; 11 nucleotides match TRBD2. CDR1 and CDR2 from the germline V gene are SGHKS and YYEKEE (reference sequence). The CDR3 runs to 17 residues. The J segment lost 2 bases and the V segment lost 4 bases, leaving 11 bases of the junction unmatched.

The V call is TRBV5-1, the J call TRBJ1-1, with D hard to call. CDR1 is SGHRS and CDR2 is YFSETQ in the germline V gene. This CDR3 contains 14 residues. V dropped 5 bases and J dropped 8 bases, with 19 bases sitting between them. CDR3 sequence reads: CASRALYLLGEAFF. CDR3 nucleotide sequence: TGCGCCAGCAGGGCATTGTACCTTCTAGGGGAAGCTTTCTTT. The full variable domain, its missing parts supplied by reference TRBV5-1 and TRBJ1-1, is KAGVTQTPRYLIKTRGQQVTLSCSPISGHRSVSWYQQTPGQGLQFLFEYFSETQRNKGNFPGRFSGRQFSNSRSEMNVSTLELGDSALYLCASRALYLLGEAFFGQGTRLTVV.

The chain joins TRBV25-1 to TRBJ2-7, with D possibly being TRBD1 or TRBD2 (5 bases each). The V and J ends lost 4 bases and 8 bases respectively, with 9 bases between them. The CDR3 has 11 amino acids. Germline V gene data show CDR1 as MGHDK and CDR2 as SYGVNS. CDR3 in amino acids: CASSGGFKQYV. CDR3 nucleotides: TGTGCCAGCAGTGGGGGGTTTAAGCAGTACGTC.

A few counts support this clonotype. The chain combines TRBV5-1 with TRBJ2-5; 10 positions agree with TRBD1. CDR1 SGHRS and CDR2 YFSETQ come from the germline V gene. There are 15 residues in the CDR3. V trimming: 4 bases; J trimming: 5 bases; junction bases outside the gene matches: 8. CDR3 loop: CASSPLGGQGETQYF. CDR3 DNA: TGCGCCAGCAGCCCCTTGGGGGGACAGGGGGAGACCCAGTACTTC.

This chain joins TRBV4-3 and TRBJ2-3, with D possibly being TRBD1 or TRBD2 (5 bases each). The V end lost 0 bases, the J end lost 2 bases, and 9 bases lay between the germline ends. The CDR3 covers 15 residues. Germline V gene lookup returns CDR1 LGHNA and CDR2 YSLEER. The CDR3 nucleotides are TGCGCCAGCAGCCAAGAGAGGGGACCCACAGATACGCAGTATTTT. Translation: CASSQERGPTDTQYF.

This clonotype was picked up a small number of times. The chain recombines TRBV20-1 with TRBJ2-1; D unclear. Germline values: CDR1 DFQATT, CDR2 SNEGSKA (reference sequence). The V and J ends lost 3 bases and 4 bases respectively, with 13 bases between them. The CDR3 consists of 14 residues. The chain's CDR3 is CSASLPPIYNEQFF. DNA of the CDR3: TGCAGTGCTAGTCTCCCCCCGATTTACAATGAGCAGTTCTTC.

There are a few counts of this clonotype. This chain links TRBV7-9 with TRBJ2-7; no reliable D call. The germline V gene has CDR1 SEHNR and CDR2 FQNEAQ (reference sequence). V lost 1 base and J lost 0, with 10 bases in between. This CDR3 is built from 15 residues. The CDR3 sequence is CASSLGPSDSYEQYV. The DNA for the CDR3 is TGTGCCAGCAGCTTAGGTCCCTCTGACTCCTACGAGCAGTACGTC.

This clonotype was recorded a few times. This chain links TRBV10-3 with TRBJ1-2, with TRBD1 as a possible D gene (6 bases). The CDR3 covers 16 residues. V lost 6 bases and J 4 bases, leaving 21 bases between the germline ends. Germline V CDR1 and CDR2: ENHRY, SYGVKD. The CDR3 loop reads CAISARLRGLGYGYTF. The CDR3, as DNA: TGTGCCATCAGCGCCCGGCTGCGGGGGCTGGGCTATGGCTACACCTTC.